The present T cell receptor beta chain was sequenced within a study of OX40 agonist ivuxolimab in advanced cancers. Study-level points and caveats: Also showing low normalized T-cell clonal expansion were some of the nonresponders.

TCRdb's table, derived via immunoSEQ multiplex PCR, lists solely in-frame clones and lacks some. Counted here are 81,000 or so clones, under 95% occurring once; the ten biggest clones make up more than 13%. As for this clone: Its specificity is not known.

This CDR3 is 18 amino acids long. Trimming removed 3 bases from V and 6 bases from J; junction bases left unmatched: 17. Germline loops: CDR1 MNHNS, CDR2 SASEGT. V usage is TRBV6-1 and J usage is TRBJ2-1; 7 positions match TRBD2. The source material was CD4+ or CD8+ T cells sorted from blood, sampled in a trial of the OX40 agonist ivuxolimab. The receptor was derived from an adult with an advanced solid tumor such as melanoma, head and neck, liver or kidney cancer. The CDR3 bases are TGTGCCAGCAGTGACCCATCCGGGACTACCGATTCCCCCAATGAGCAGTTCTTC. Its protein product is CASSDPSGTTDSPNEQFF.